The TCR beta chain described here comes from a study of technical replicates of blood from a few donors. V lost 5 bases to trimming and J lost 5 bases; unmatched junction nucleotides: 7. CDR3 length equals 14 residues. CDR1 and CDR2 from the germline V gene are MDHEN and SYDVKM. Clones were read by immunoSEQ multiplex PCR, and TCRdb kept only the in-frame ones, dropping some. The sample has tens of thousands of clones, approximately 91% seen once. The chain is built from TRBV28 and TRBJ1-1, with TRBD1 matching 8 bases. This TCR derives from a human donor in good health. Material for sequencing was T cells isolated from PBMCs. The chain's CDR3 is CASSPQGAGTEAFF. The CDR3 nucleotides are TGTGCCAGCAGTCCGCAGGGGGCAGGGACTGAAGCTTTCTTT.